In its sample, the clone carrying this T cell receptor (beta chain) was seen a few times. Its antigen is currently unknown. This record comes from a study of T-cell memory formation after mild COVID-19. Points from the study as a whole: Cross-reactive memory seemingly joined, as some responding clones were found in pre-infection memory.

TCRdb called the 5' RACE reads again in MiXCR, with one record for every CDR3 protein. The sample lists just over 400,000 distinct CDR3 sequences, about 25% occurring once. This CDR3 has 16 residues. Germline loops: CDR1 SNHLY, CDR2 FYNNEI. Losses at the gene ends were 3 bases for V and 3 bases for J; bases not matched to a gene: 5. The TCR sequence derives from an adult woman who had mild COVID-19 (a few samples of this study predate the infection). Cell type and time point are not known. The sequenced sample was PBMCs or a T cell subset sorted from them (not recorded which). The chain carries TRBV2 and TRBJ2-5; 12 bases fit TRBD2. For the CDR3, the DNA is TGTGCCAGCAGTGACTCTAGCGGGGGGGCCGAAGAGACCCAGTACTTC. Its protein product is CASSDSSGGAEETQYF.